The 9 T cell receptor beta chains given below trace back to one sample, sequenced in a study of brain T cells in children with intractable seizures. TCRdb's copy holds only in-frame clones and misses some; the assay was immunoSEQ multiplex PCR. The data hold 7,500 to 8,000 clones, with approximately 73% observed a single time. Only cases whose brain tissue showed the highest T cell transcript signatures were sequenced. The sequences come from resected brain tissue, collected at surgery. The receptors were gathered from a boy in the first two years of life with tuberous sclerosis and intractable seizures.

In DNA form, the CDR3 reads TGTGCCAGCAGCTTACAGGTCTCCTACGAGCAGTACTTC. Translating gives CASSLQVSYEQYF. V and J are TRBV7-9 and TRBJ2-7; D remains unclear. V lost 2 bases to trimming and J lost 0 bases, with 5 bases between them. The V gene's germline CDR1 is SEHNR and CDR2 FQNEAQ (reference sequence). This CDR3 comprises 13 residues.

J is TRBJ2-2 and V is TRBV6-1; D not certain. Germline V CDR1 and CDR2: MNHNS, SASEGT. The CDR3 totals 14 residues. V was shortened by 0 bases and J by 1 base, with 3 bases between the two germline ends. Here the CDR3 DNA reads TGTGCCAGCAGTGAAGCAGGGAACACCGGGGAGCTGTTTTTT. Protein: CASSEAGNTGELFF.

The chain uses TRBV19 and TRBJ2-5; 8 bases match TRBD1. J was trimmed by 3 bases and V by 6 bases; bases with no gene match: 3. The CDR3 sequence is 13 residues long. Germline assignment: CDR1 LNHDA and CDR2 SQIVND (reference sequence). The CDR3 DNA reads as TGTGCCAGTAGAGAACAGGGGGAAGAGACCCAGTACTTC. It codes for CASREQGEETQYF.

Judged by abundance, this clone is medium-sized (0.01 to 0.1%). The gene calls are TRBV6-6 and TRBJ2-3, with 11 positions matching TRBD2. The CDR3 runs 15 residues. In germline, CDR1 is MNHNY, CDR2 SVGAGI (reference sequence). With V trimmed by 11 bases and J by 5 bases, 12 bases remained unmatched. CDR3 nucleotides: TGTGCCCTTAGACAGGTAGCGGGGGGGCTAGATACGCAGTATTTT. Encoded protein: CALRQVAGGLDTQYF.

J is TRBJ1-5 and V is TRBV7-6; the match to TRBD1 covers 8 bases. Unmatched junction bases numbered 3, after V lost 5 bases and J lost 3 bases. The CDR3 is made up of 14 amino acids. Germline-derived CDR1 and CDR2 are SGHVS and FNYEAQ. The chain's CDR3 is CASSRTGINQPQHF. The CDR3 DNA sequence: TGTGCCAGCAGCAGGACAGGGATCAATCAGCCCCAGCATTTT.

By share, this clone counts as medium-sized. The chain is built from TRBV11-3 and TRBJ2-3, with D possibly being TRBD2 (6 bases). Germline V gene lookup returns CDR1 SGHNT and CDR2 YENEEA. The ends were cut back, 5 bases at V and 2 bases at J, with 17 bases in the middle. The CDR3 length is 16 residues. In DNA, the CDR3 is TGTGCCAGCAGCCTCGGTGGTACTAGCTTCACAGATACGCAGTATTTT. This sequence encodes CASSLGGTSFTDTQYF.

This clone was observed once. The chain has TRBV2 and TRBJ1-1; D is unclear. Trimming shortened V by 8 bases and J by 7 bases, and 17 bases separated the two germline ends. Per germline, CDR1 SNHLY and CDR2 FYNNEI. This CDR3 spans 13 amino acids. The chain's CDR3 is CASAARFAGEAFF. The CDR3 DNA follows: TGTGCCAGCGCGGCTAGGTTCGCAGGTGAAGCTTTCTTT.

The chain carries TRBV7-6 and TRBJ2-3; 10 bases fit TRBD2. V was clipped by 5 bases and J by 0 bases; unmatched bases: 5. CDR1 and CDR2 from the germline V gene are SGHVS and FNYEAQ. The CDR3 has 16 residues. The CDR3 reads CASSPLLAGSTDTQYF. CDR3 bases: TGTGCCAGCAGCCCTTTACTAGCGGGGAGCACAGATACGCAGTATTTT.

The chain combines TRBV20-1 with TRBJ2-4, with a possible D match to TRBD2 (7 bases). Trimming shortened V by 3 bases and J by 5 bases, and 17 bases separated the two germline ends. Germline values: CDR1 DFQATT, CDR2 SNEGSKA (reference sequence). The CDR3 has 15 residues. This CDR3 is CSASWVGGRENIQYF. The CDR3 nucleotides read TGCAGTGCTAGTTGGGTCGGGGGGCGCGAAAACATTCAGTACTTC.